This T cell receptor beta chain was identified during a study of blood T cell repertoires in COVID-19. The CDR3 totals 14 residues. Germline V CDR1 and CDR2: KGHSH, LQKENI. V shed 6 bases and J shed 8 bases, with 17 bases lying between them. All recovered Cohort 3 donors got two negative PCRs, got clearance, or saw symptom resolution. Method: immunoSEQ multiplex PCR; TCRdb's copy keeps in-frame clones and lacks some. The repertoire holds 280,000 or so clones, with about 85% as singletons. Specimen: PBMCs or T cells enriched from blood (not recorded which). The chain employs TRBV18 and TRBJ1-5; weak D call: TRBD1 (5 bases). This TCR was recovered from a woman in her 50s who had recovered from COVID-19. The CDR3 DNA reads as TGTGCCAGCTCGCCCACGGGGGGAAGGGAGCCCCAGCATTTT. Its translation: CASSPTGGREPQHF.